This TCR beta chain was identified during a study of shared clonotypes between healthy human individuals. V shed 3 bases and J shed 0 bases, with 12 bases lying between them. The germline V gene encodes CDR1 MDHEN and CDR2 SYDVKM. The CDR3 has 17 amino acids. Measured with immunoSEQ multiplex PCR; TCRdb has only the in-frame clones, and not every one. In the table there are about 2,500,000 clones, just over 90% of which are singletons. The material sequenced was naive CD4+ T cells sorted from blood. Subset described: CD45RA+ positively selected. The origin of this receptor is a man younger than 30 in good health. This chain connects TRBV28 to TRBJ2-6, with D perhaps being TRBD1 or TRBD2 (5 bases each). The CDR3 loop reads CASSLRGLSSGANVLTF. As DNA, the CDR3 is TGTGCCAGCAGTTTGAGGGGCCTCAGCTCTGGGGCCAACGTCCTGACTTTC.